Below are 29 T cell receptor beta chains sequenced from a single sample in a study of blood T cell dynamics during melanoma immunotherapy. Time point indicated: week 3, after first cycle of checkpoint inhibitor. TCRdb keeps only in-frame clones here, not all; method: immunoSEQ multiplex PCR. The top ten clones hold about a tenth of a sample with 4,500 to 6,000 clones, about 86% of them seen once. Sequenced material: blood, taken from a patient treated with checkpoint blockade. The receptors were sampled from a human donor with melanoma.

The chain joins TRBV5-6 to TRBJ1-5, with D possibly being TRBD1 (5 bases). The V end lost 6 bases, the J end lost 5 bases, and 12 bases lay between the germline ends. Germline V gene lookup returns CDR1 SGHDT and CDR2 YYEEEE. This CDR3 contains 13 residues. The CDR3 DNA reads TGTGCCAGCAACCGTTGGGGCTATCAGCCCCAGCATTTT. This gives the protein CASNRWGYQPQHF.

The V call is TRBV7-9, the J call TRBJ2-7, with TRBD1 identical over 8 bases. The ends lost 7 bases at V and 0 bases at J; junction bases unmatched: 5. Germline lookup yields CDR1 SEHNR and CDR2 FQNEAQ (reference sequence). CDR3 size: 14 residues. The CDR3 here is CASIRTGSSYEQYF. The CDR3 coding sequence is TGTGCCAGCATCCGGACAGGGAGCTCCTACGAGCAGTACTTC.

The CDR3 sequence is CASSVRGFGYTF. The CDR3 region has the DNA TGTGCCAGCAGCGTGCGAGGGTTTGGCTACACCTTC. The J gene is TRBJ1-2, the V gene TRBV5-6, with D unclear. The V and J ends lost 4 bases and 7 bases respectively, with 11 bases between them. Germline CDR1 SGHDT, CDR2 YYEEEE. There are 12 residues in the CDR3.

This chain links TRBV29-1 with TRBJ1-3; TRBD1 is a possible D gene (5 bases). The ends were cut back, 3 bases at V and 4 bases at J, with 10 bases in the middle. The CDR3 runs 13 residues. Germline values: CDR1 SQVTM, CDR2 ANQGSEA. CDR3 sequence reads: CSVDSGTGNTIYF. The CDR3 DNA reads TGCAGCGTTGATTCAGGGACCGGAAACACCATATATTTT.

The chain has TRBV18 and TRBJ2-7; D might be TRBD2 (6 bases). Germline V gene data show CDR1 as KGHSH and CDR2 as LQKENI. The CDR3 extends over 15 amino acids. With 1 base removed from V and 2 bases from J, the gap between germline ends came to 12 bases. The CDR3 DNA follows: TGTGCCAGCTCACCACTTCCGGGGGTTACCTACGAGCAGTACTTC. It translates to CASSPLPGVTYEQYF.

The chain couples TRBV5-1 to TRBJ1-1; D unresolved. This CDR3 contains 15 residues. Trimming stripped 4 bases from V and 5 bases from J, with 18 bases between. Per the germline V gene, CDR1 is SGHRS and CDR2 is YFSETQ. CDR3 region: CASSLDRVYGTEAFF. The CDR3 bases are TGCGCCAGCAGCCTGGACCGGGTTTACGGTACTGAAGCTTTCTTT.

The genes are TRBV18 and TRBJ1-5; D gene uncertain. In germline, CDR1 is KGHSH, CDR2 LQKENI. Trimming removed 6 bases at V and 8 bases at J, with 11 bases between. The CDR3 length is 12 residues. CDR3 amino acids: CASSDPGKPQHF. The CDR3 DNA is TGTGCCAGCTCCGACCCGGGGAAGCCCCAGCATTTT.

The genes are TRBV28 and TRBJ2-7, with 8 bases that match TRBD1. The CDR3 is 15 amino acids. The trim removed 6 bases at V and 6 bases at J, leaving 13 bases unmatched. The germline CDR1 and CDR2 sequences are MDHEN and SYDVKM. CDR3 bases: TGTGCCAGCAGACCCCCGACAGGGGAGTACTCCGAGCAGTACTTC. It encodes CASRPPTGEYSEQYF.

CDR3 amino acids: CASSAGGGYGYTF. CDR3 nucleotide sequence: TGTGCCAGCAGCGCCGGGGGCGGCTATGGCTACACCTTC. The chain couples TRBV7-9 to TRBJ1-2, with D perhaps TRBD1 (6 bases). This CDR3 is 13 amino acids long. V gave up 5 bases and J gave up 4 bases, with 11 bases separating them. Germline V gene lookup returns CDR1 SEHNR and CDR2 FQNEAQ (reference sequence).

The chain couples TRBV11-2 to TRBJ1-1; 9 bases line up with TRBD1. CDR1 is SGHAT and CDR2 is FQNNGV in the germline V gene. This CDR3 region has 15 residues. V shed 4 bases and J 0 bases; nucleotides not matched to a gene: 3. This chain's CDR3 is CASSSRQGVNTEAFF. The CDR3 nucleotides read TGTGCCAGCAGCTCCCGACAGGGGGTGAACACTGAAGCTTTCTTT. Complete variable domain (other parts from reference TRBV11-2 and TRBJ1-1): EAGVAQSPRYKIIEKRQSVAFWCNPISGHATLYWYQQILGQGPKLLIQFQNNGVVDDSQLPKDRFSAERLKGVDSTLKIQPAKLEDSAVYLCASSSRQGVNTEAFFGQGTRLTVV.

This sequence joins TRBV7-2 and TRBJ2-7, with D maybe TRBD2 (5 bases). V was shortened by 1 base and J by 0 bases, with 7 bases between the two germline ends. The CDR3 runs to 14 residues. Germline V lookup: CDR1 SGHTA, CDR2 FQGNSA. Here the CDR3 reads CASSLGGNSYEQYF. The CDR3 DNA is TGTGCCAGCAGCTTAGGAGGGAACTCCTACGAGCAGTACTTC.

This clone was seen once. The chain links TRBV7-2 to TRBJ1-2; D uncertain. The CDR3 covers 18 residues. Germline V CDR1 and CDR2: SGHTA, FQGNSA. V was shortened by 2 bases and J by 6 bases, with 25 bases between the two germline ends. The chain's CDR3 is CASSLLLTPGFSGNGYTF. DNA for the CDR3: TGTGCCAGCAGCTTACTCCTTACGCCGGGGTTTAGCGGGAATGGCTACACCTTC.

J is TRBJ2-7 and V is TRBV30, with 10 bases identical to TRBD2. This CDR3 has 14 amino acids. Germline loops: CDR1 GTSNPN, CDR2 SVGIG (reference sequence). With V trimmed by 7 bases and J by 3 bases, 9 bases remained unmatched. The CDR3 region is CALRSSGSLYEQYF. CDR3 DNA: TGTGCCTTACGTTCTAGCGGGAGCCTCTACGAGCAGTACTTC.

V usage is TRBV30 and J usage is TRBJ2-7; D may be TRBD1 or TRBD2 (5 bases each). This CDR3 contains 14 residues. The germline CDR1 and CDR2 sequences are GTSNPN and SVGIG (reference sequence). V was clipped by 0 bases and J by 6 bases, with 15 bases between them. Written as DNA, the CDR3 is TGTGCCTGGAGTGTTGGGGGAACTCGGGTCGAGCAGTACTTC. It is translated as CAWSVGGTRVEQYF.

In its sample, this clone is large (0.1 to 1%). J is TRBJ2-7 and V is TRBV29-1, with 9 bases identical to TRBD2. The CDR3 contains 13 residues. Germline V gives CDR1 SQVTM, CDR2 ANQGSEA. Trimming took 6 bases from V and 2 from J; bases not matched to a gene: 5. The CDR3 DNA reads as TGCAGCGTCAGACTAGCGGAAGCCTACGAGCAGTACTTC. Its translation: CSVRLAEAYEQYF.

The chain recombines TRBV28 with TRBJ2-7; TRBD2 agrees at 13 bases. The germline V gene has CDR1 MDHEN and CDR2 SYDVKM. This CDR3 has 16 residues. V gave up 6 bases and J gave up 3 bases; unmatched junction bases: 8. As DNA, the CDR3 is TGTGCCAGCAGCCGCCCGGGACTAGCGGGAAACTACGAGCAGTACTTC. This sequence encodes CASSRPGLAGNYEQYF.

This chain uses TRBV5-1 with TRBJ2-7, with 9 bases lining up with TRBD1. The length of the CDR3 is 14 residues. From germline, CDR1 is SGHRS and CDR2 YFSETQ. J gave up 11 bases and V 5 bases, and 14 bases lay outside the gene matches. CDR3 protein: CASRYAGQGQREYF. The CDR3 bases are TGCGCCAGCAGATATGCCGGACAGGGGCAAAGAGAGTACTTC.

The chain links TRBV5-6 to TRBJ1-1, with D possibly matching TRBD1 (6 bases). The germline CDR1 and CDR2 sequences are SGHDT and YYEEEE. This CDR3 comprises 14 residues. V lost 4 bases to trimming and J lost 5 bases, with 15 bases between them. DNA of the CDR3: TGTGCCAGCAGCCGAGGGACATCGGGAACTGAAGCTTTCTTT. Translation: CASSRGTSGTEAFF.

V and J are TRBV18 and TRBJ1-4, with TRBD1 as a possible D gene (5 bases). Germline V gene data show CDR1 as KGHSH and CDR2 as LQKENI. The CDR3 runs to 13 residues. V dropped 2 bases and J dropped 10 bases, with 11 bases sitting between them. This CDR3 reads CASSPERGLKLFF. The CDR3 bases are TGTGCCAGCTCACCAGAGAGGGGTCTAAAACTGTTTTTT.

This clone is a singleton in its sample. DNA of the CDR3: TGTGCCAGTAGTATCCCGGGACAGGGCTACGAGCAGTACTTC. It yields the protein CASSIPGQGYEQYF. The chain uses TRBV19 and TRBJ2-7; TRBD1 matches 9 bases. This CDR3 comprises 14 residues. Looked up from germline, CDR1 is LNHDA and CDR2 is SQIVND (reference sequence). V was pared by 3 bases and J by 3 bases, with 3 bases of the junction left unmatched. Drawing the rest from reference TRBV19 and TRBJ2-7, the complete variable domain is DGGITQSPKYLFRKEGQNVTLSCEQNLNHDAMYWYRQDPGQGLRLIYYSQIVNDFQKGDIAEGYSVSREKKESFPLTVTSAQKNPTAFYLCASSIPGQGYEQYFGPGTRLTVT.

V usage is TRBV15 and J usage is TRBJ1-1, with TRBD1 as a possible D gene (5 bases). This CDR3 has 15 amino acids. Germline CDR1 and CDR2: LNHNV and YYDKDF (reference sequence). V gave up 0 bases and J gave up 4 bases, with 12 bases separating them. The CDR3 sequence: CATSRDMGQPTEAFF. The CDR3 DNA reads as TGTGCCACCAGCAGAGATATGGGGCAGCCCACTGAAGCTTTCTTT. Together with reference TRBV15 and TRBJ1-1, the CDR3 gives the full variable domain: DAMVIQNPRYQVTQFGKPVTLSCSQTLNHNVMYWYQQKSSQAPKLLFHYYDKDFNNEADTPDNFQSRRPNTSFCFLDIRSPGLGDTAMYLCATSRDMGQPTEAFFGQGTRLTVV.

This clone was picked up one time. V is TRBV28 and J is TRBJ1-2, with D maybe TRBD1 (5 bases). The V end lost 3 bases, the J end lost 5 bases, and 13 bases lay between the germline ends. The CDR3 length is 14 residues. The germline V gene encodes CDR1 MDHEN and CDR2 SYDVKM. CDR3 sequence reads: CASSFIGGGYGYTF. The CDR3 DNA follows: TGTGCCAGCAGTTTCATTGGGGGAGGATATGGCTACACCTTC.

The chain has TRBV30 and TRBJ2-7, with D possibly TRBD1 on 6 matching bases. Germline CDR1 GTSNPN, CDR2 SVGIG (reference sequence). The CDR3 has 12 residues. The V end lost 4 bases, the J end lost 0 bases, and 7 bases lay between the germline ends. The CDR3 nucleotides are TGTGCCTGGAAACAGGGCTCCTACGAGCAGTACTTC. Amino acids: CAWKQGSYEQYF.

This chain links TRBV7-2 with TRBJ1-6; no reliable D call. Germline V gene data show CDR1 as SGHTA and CDR2 as FQGNSA. The CDR3 covers 13 residues. V was pared by 4 bases and J by 7 bases, with 8 bases between. The CDR3: CASSSAPNSPLHF. CDR3 sequence (DNA): TGTGCCAGCAGCTCGGCCCCAAATTCACCCCTCCACTTT. Combining the CDR3 with reference TRBV7-2 and TRBJ1-6 gives the whole variable domain GAGVSQSPSNKVTEKGKDVELRCDPISGHTALYWYRQSLGQGLEFLIYFQGNSAPDKSGLPSDRFSAERTGGSVSTLTIQRTQQEDSAVYLCASSSAPNSPLHFGNGTRLTVT.

The rearrangement links TRBV4-1 to TRBJ1-5; D possibly corresponds to TRBD1 (6 bases). V lost 1 base to trimming and J lost 5 bases, with 21 bases between them. CDR1 is MGHRA and CDR2 is YSYEKL in the germline V gene. This CDR3 spans 18 amino acids. Here the CDR3 DNA reads TGCGCCAGCAGCCAAGGGGGTGACAGGCCCGAAGGCGATCAGCCCCAGCATTTT. It encodes CASSQGGDRPEGDQPQHF.

The table lists this clone with a count of one. The chain employs TRBV19 and TRBJ1-2; the D is unclear. Germline values: CDR1 LNHDA, CDR2 SQIVND (reference sequence). Trimming shortened V by 7 bases and J by 2 bases, and 11 bases separated the two germline ends. There are 13 residues in the CDR3. The CDR3 is CASTQRKNYGYTF. CDR3 bases: TGTGCCAGTACCCAGCGCAAGAACTATGGCTACACCTTC.

This clone appeared a single time. This chain joins TRBV11-2 and TRBJ2-7; possibly TRBD2 for D (6 bases). Germline V gene sequence: CDR1 SGHAT, CDR2 FQNNGV. CDR3 length: 13 amino acids. With 5 bases removed from V and 4 bases from J, the gap between germline ends came to 12 bases. The CDR3 DNA reads TGTGCCAGCAGCCGAGGGACTTCTTACGAGCAGTACTTC. Amino acid sequence: CASSRGTSYEQYF.

J is TRBJ1-1 and V is TRBV19, with D maybe TRBD1 (5 bases). The CDR3 has 17 residues. From germline, CDR1 is LNHDA and CDR2 SQIVND (reference sequence). Deletions cut 9 bases from V and 6 bases from J, with 29 bases between. The CDR3 protein is CASRKALGSAGKAEAFF. The CDR3 nucleotides read TGTGCCAGCAGAAAGGCCCTTGGCTCGGCAGGGAAGGCTGAAGCTTTCTTT.

This rearrangement joins TRBV29-1 to TRBJ2-7; a possible D gene is TRBD1 (5 bases). Germline values: CDR1 SQVTM, CDR2 ANQGSEA. Trimming left V 6 bases short and J 7 bases short, with 13 bases between. This CDR3 is built from 11 residues. CDR3 loop: CSVQGSREQYF. CDR3 nucleotide sequence: TGCAGCGTCCAGGGATCGAGGGAGCAGTACTTC.